One and the same sample provided the 13 T cell receptor beta chains below, sequenced in a study of cytotoxic CD8 clonotypes in ibrutinib-treated CLL. Generated by immunoSEQ multiplex PCR, the TCRdb table keeps only in-frame clones and is missing some. The sample has some 6,300 clones; 70% to 75% are singletons. The material was PBMCs, obtained before ibrutinib treatment. The receptor set was obtained from a human donor with chronic lymphocytic leukemia.

This sequence joins TRBV9 and TRBJ2-7, with D maybe TRBD1 (6 bases). With 0 bases removed from V and 1 base from J, the gap between germline ends came to 11 bases. The germline V gene encodes CDR1 SGDLS and CDR2 YYNGEE. The CDR3 length is 15 residues. CDR3 coding DNA: TGTGCCAGCAGCGTAGGGGGTCAGGGGTCCTACGAGCAGTACTTC. Translating gives CASSVGGQGSYEQYF.

CDR3 sequence: CANQGQLNQPQHF. The CDR3 nucleotides are TGTGCCAACCAGGGACAACTTAATCAGCCCCAGCATTTT. The V gene is TRBV10-3, the J gene TRBJ1-5; maybe TRBD1 (6 bases). V shed 10 bases and J shed 4 bases, with 14 bases lying between them. Germline V gene lookup returns CDR1 ENHRY and CDR2 SYGVKD. The CDR3 extends over 13 amino acids.

V usage is TRBV30 and J usage is TRBJ2-1; unclear D gene. V was clipped by 0 bases and J by 11 bases, with 11 bases between them. The V gene's germline CDR1 is GTSNPN and CDR2 SVGIG (reference sequence). The CDR3 length is 12 residues. In nucleotides, the CDR3 is TGTGCCTGGAGTGTCAGGCCGATCAAGCAGTTCTTC. Translated, it gives CAWSVRPIKQFF.

The rearrangement links TRBV27 to TRBJ2-2; D uncertain. CDR3 length: 15 amino acids. Trimming took 0 bases from V and 4 from J, leaving 9 bases between them. Germline V gene lookup returns CDR1 MNHEY and CDR2 SMNVEV (reference sequence). The CDR3 loop reads CASSLSPIGTGELFF. CDR3 sequence (DNA): TGTGCCAGCAGTTTATCGCCCATTGGCACCGGGGAGCTGTTTTTT.

V usage is TRBV6-6 and J usage is TRBJ1-1; D is undetermined. CDR3 length equals 11 residues. Germline V gives CDR1 MNHNY, CDR2 SVGAGI (reference sequence). The V end lost 4 bases, the J end lost 9 bases, and 9 bases lay between the germline ends. DNA of the CDR3: TGTGCCAGCAGTTTGGAGGTTAAAGCTTTCTTT. Protein: CASSLEVKAFF.

In this sample, this clone turned up a few times. The chain combines TRBV10-3 with TRBJ1-2; a weak D match, TRBD1 (5 bases). Deletions cut 7 bases from V and 2 bases from J, with 11 bases between. The CDR3 extends over 13 amino acids. Germline-derived CDR1 and CDR2 are ENHRY and SYGVKD. In DNA form, the CDR3 reads TGTGCCATCACCGAAGACAGAAACTATGGCTACACCTTC. This sequence encodes CAITEDRNYGYTF.

By share of the sample, this clone is medium-sized. This chain joins TRBV7-2 and TRBJ1-4, with D unresolved. Germline loops: CDR1 SGHTA, CDR2 FQGNSA. There are 11 residues in the CDR3. The V end lost 2 bases, the J end lost 14 bases, and 9 bases lay between the germline ends. CDR3 residues: CASSLRKSLFF. The CDR3 DNA reads TGTGCCAGCAGCTTAAGGAAGAGTCTGTTTTTT.

In this sample, this clone turned up a few times. The chain couples TRBV5-6 to TRBJ1-3; TRBD1 matches 8 bases. CDR3 length: 14 residues. The V segment lost 0 bases and the J segment 7 bases; nucleotides outside the gene matches: 3. CDR1 is SGHDT, CDR2 YYEEEE, per germline. The DNA for the CDR3 is TGTGCCAGCAGCTTGGTTCAGGGGGCGAACACCATATATTTT. Translated: CASSLVQGANTIYF.

The V and J genes are TRBV6-5 and TRBJ2-7, with D tentatively TRBD1 (5 bases). Germline V gene lookup returns CDR1 MNHEY and CDR2 SVGAGI. V lost 5 bases and J 3 bases, leaving 5 bases between the germline ends. The CDR3 is made up of 11 amino acids. The CDR3 loop is CASSDSYEQYF. In DNA, the CDR3 is TGTGCCAGCAGTGACAGCTACGAGCAGTACTTC.

The J gene is TRBJ1-6, the V gene TRBV6-1; D might be TRBD1 (5 bases). Looked up from germline, CDR1 is MNHNS and CDR2 is SASEGT. CDR3 size: 15 residues. V dropped 3 bases and J dropped 5 bases, with 11 bases sitting between them. The CDR3 nucleotides read TGTGCCAGCAGTGATCAGGGTGCAGATAATTCACCCCTCCACTTT. It yields the protein CASSDQGADNSPLHF.

The chain is built from TRBV16 and TRBJ2-5; D is possibly TRBD2 (5 bases). Trimming removed 1 base at V and 4 bases at J, with 16 bases between. The germline gives CDR1 KGHSY, CDR2 FQNENV. The CDR3 totals 16 residues. CDR3 loop: CASSQWVAGRGETQYF. CDR3 DNA: TGTGCCAGCAGCCAATGGGTGGCCGGTCGGGGAGAGACCCAGTACTTC.

This clone was observed a single time. This chain links TRBV7-9 with TRBJ2-1; no clear D gene. Trimming pared 11 bases from V and 5 bases from J, leaving 19 bases between. CDR3 length: 14 amino acids. In germline, CDR1 is SEHNR, CDR2 FQNEAQ (reference sequence). This CDR3 is CAFPVSEVDNEQFF. DNA for the CDR3: TGTGCCTTCCCCGTGTCAGAAGTAGACAATGAGCAGTTCTTC.

This chain links TRBV12-5 with TRBJ1-1, with D unresolved. This CDR3 comprises 12 residues. Trimming took 6 bases from V and 6 from J, leaving 11 bases between them. Germline V gene lookup returns CDR1 LGHNT and CDR2 FRNRAP. In DNA, the CDR3 is TGTGCTAGTGGAGAACGAGGCGCTGAAGCTTTCTTT. Amino acid sequence: CASGERGAEAFF.